The 2 T cell receptor beta chains below come from one sample, sequenced in a study of OX40 agonist ivuxolimab in advanced cancers. Libraries were prepared by immunoSEQ multiplex PCR; TCRdb keeps only in-frame clonotypes and omits some of them. The sample consists of over 20,000 clones, approximately 84% of them appearing once. The material was CD4+ or CD8+ T cells sorted from blood, obtained in a trial of the OX40 agonist ivuxolimab. Receptor source: an adult with an advanced solid tumor such as melanoma, head and neck, liver or kidney cancer.

This sequence joins TRBV5-8 and TRBJ1-1; D perhaps matches TRBD1 (5 bases). CDR1 is SGHTS and CDR2 is YDEGEE in the germline V gene. The V and J ends lost 6 bases and 4 bases respectively, with 13 bases between them. This CDR3 is built from 13 residues. DNA for the CDR3: TGTGCCAGCAATTACGGGGGGATCACTGAAGCTTTCTTT. This encodes CASNYGGITEAFF.

The genes are TRBV2 and TRBJ2-7, with TRBD1 as a possible D gene (6 bases). CDR3 length: 15 residues. The germline gives CDR1 SNHLY, CDR2 FYNNEI. V was pared by 4 bases and J by 0 bases, with 13 bases between. The CDR3 here is CASSAPGDNSYEQYF. The CDR3 DNA is TGTGCCAGCAGTGCCCCAGGGGACAACTCCTACGAGCAGTACTTC.